This entry concerns a single T cell receptor (beta chain). It has no known antigen specificity. There are no base qualities to consult, and no much larger clone falls within one base. All of the isolated RNA was reverse transcribed with the High Capacity cDNA Reverse Transcription Kit, so expressed TCRB transcripts were sequenced. Deep immunoSEQ sequencing was applied to naive, central memory and regulatory T cell samples, giving an average of around 4 million total reads per sample. Sorted cells were lysed in RLT buffer, and RNA was extracted using DNase-treated RNeasy Micro or Mini kits according to cell number. To prevent cross-contamination, every cell subset was processed on its own, while patient and healthy donor samples were processed together. Using the immunoSEQ multiplex PCR, TCRB sequences were amplified from cDNA into 87-bp fragments spanning the CDR3 region. The amplicons were sequenced using the Illumina HiSeq platform. Under the source paper's analysis protocol: PCR bias was corrected computationally using synthetic template baselines, and reads within Hamming distance 2 were collapsed, with unmergeable singletons discarded. Reads were aligned against IMGT so that V, D and J genes, CDR3 length and insertions or deletions at six rearrangement sites could be assigned. Within each subset, clonotype counts were normalized to the number of sorted cells before true diversity and Gini coefficients were calculated with the tcR R package. The overlap coefficient, calculated on TCRB nucleotide sequences, was used to measure repertoire sharing. Out-of-frame TCRB sequences from naive cells were analyzed as a proxy for the pre-selection repertoire. TCRdb's version of the immuneACCESS table is confined to in-frame rearrangements and falls short of the full clone set. An unresolved V gene accounts for under half of the shortfall where checked; the remainder is of unknown origin. V, J and clone size are taken as reported in that table, and D and trimming were inferred from the DNA itself. The sample has around 500,000 clones on record, around 10% of them singletons. The biggest ten clones account for 0.045% to 0.05% of the sample.

A single peripheral blood draw of about 120 mL on average was collected from each donor into heparinised tubes. A BD FACSAria II was used to sort naive, central memory, regulatory and stem cell-like memory CD4+ T cells with a panel that included CD45RO, CCR7, CD25, CD127, CD95 and CD27. All sorted populations exceeded 95% purity. PBMCs were isolated immediately by Lymphoprep density gradient centrifugation and stained directly without culture. To minimize batch effects, samples were stained and sorted in pairs, one healthy donor with one patient per experiment. The sample belongs to a study of beta chain features in type 1 diabetes (dated 2018 in TCRdb). In terms of the full investigation: Patients and healthy donors did not differ in mean age, gender distribution, total cell number or subset yield. A total of about 110 million sorted cells were examined across all samples, and the number of cells per subset was strongly correlated with RNA yield. The study compared TCRB repertoires of sorted circulating CD4+ T cell subsets between recently diagnosed type 1 diabetes patients and matched healthy donors. Naive and central memory subsets were obtained from all 30 or so donors, but regulatory and stem cell-like memory subsets were isolated from only 8 patients and 8 healthy donors.

Results the study describes overall, beyond this receptor: Because small numbers of individuals were included in the HLA sub-analyses, any influence of HLA type on TCRB rearrangement was left unresolved. PCR might favor shorter templates, but patient and control samples were amplified and corrected together, so any skew would affect both groups equally. Naive, central memory and regulatory TCRB repertoires appeared more similar among patients than among healthy donors. A moderate but significant shortening of TCRB CDR3 length was observed in type 1 diabetes patients in all four CD4+ subsets. Because cDNA was sequenced instead of genomic DNA, activated cells with high expression could be over-represented, although the groups did not differ in activation or CD3 levels. At VDJ recombination sites, patients with type 1 diabetes made fewer insertions and deleted more nucleotides, a pattern implying thymic rearrangement abnormalities.

Sequences were obtained from naive CD4+ T cells from blood. The cell subset or site label, read with the paper, signifies: true naive CD4+ T cells. The TCR was taken from a woman in her late teens or twenties in good health.

The nucleotide sequence reads TGCGCCAGCAGCCAAGGGTTATTAAAGGTGGTAGCAGATACGCAGTATTTT. Its protein reads: CASSQGLLKVVADTQYF. The chain was built from TRBV4-1 and TRBJ2-3; the D gene is not confidently resolved. Including cysteine and phenylalanine, the CDR3 has 17 amino acids. The kept DNA is CDR3 alone, 51 bases in frame from the first base. The germline V gene sets CDR1 to MGHRA and CDR2 to YSYEKL. V is clipped by 1 base and J by 4 bases, and the sequence between their germline boundaries is 18 bases long.